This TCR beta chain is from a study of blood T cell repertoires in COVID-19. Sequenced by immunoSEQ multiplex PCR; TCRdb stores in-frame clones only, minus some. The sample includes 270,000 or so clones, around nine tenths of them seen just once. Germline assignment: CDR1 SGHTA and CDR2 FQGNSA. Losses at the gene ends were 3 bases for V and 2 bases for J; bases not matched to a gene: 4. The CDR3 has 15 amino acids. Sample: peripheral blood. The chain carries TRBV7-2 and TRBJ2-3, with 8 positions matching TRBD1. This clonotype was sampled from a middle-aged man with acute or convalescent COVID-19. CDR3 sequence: CASSFQGAITDTQYF. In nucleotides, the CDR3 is TGTGCCAGCAGCTTCCAGGGGGCTATCACAGATACGCAGTATTTT.